One sample yielded the 5 T cell receptor beta chains listed below, sequenced in a study of immune cell composition in non-small cell lung cancer. TCRdb keeps only in-frame clones here, not all; method: immunoSEQ multiplex PCR. The sample lists more than 7,000 clones, 68% occurring once. The material sequenced was lung tumor tissue. These receptors were obtained from a human donor with non-small cell lung cancer.

The chain carries TRBV27 and TRBJ2-2; no reliable D call. This CDR3 region has 14 residues. Germline CDR1 MNHEY, CDR2 SMNVEV (reference sequence). The V end was cut by 6 bases, the J end by 4 bases, with 12 bases between. For the CDR3, the DNA is TGTGCCAGCAGATCGTGGTCAGGCACCGGGGAGCTGTTTTTT. Translating it yields CASRSWSGTGELFF.

This clone was counted a few times. V is TRBV29-1 and J is TRBJ2-1, with D perhaps TRBD1 (6 bases). Trimming took off 6 bases at V and 4 bases at J, with 13 bases between the two ends. This CDR3 is 13 amino acids long. From germline, CDR1 is SQVTM and CDR2 ANQGSEA. The CDR3 DNA reads as TGCAGCGTCGGGGACATATTTTACAATGAGCAGTTCTTC. Translating gives CSVGDIFYNEQFF.

The chain employs TRBV7-9 and TRBJ2-1; the match to TRBD2 covers 10 bases. CDR1 SEHNR and CDR2 FQNEAQ come from the germline V gene (reference sequence). CDR3 size: 15 residues. Germline trimming cut 5 bases from V and 7 bases from J; bases unmatched to any gene: 8. The CDR3 coding sequence is TGTGCCAGCAGCCCCCAGAGCGGGGGGGCGAATGAGCAGTTCTTC. Protein sequence: CASSPQSGGANEQFF.

This clone showed up just a few times. CDR3 nucleotides: TGTGCCAGCAGTGAAAGCGGAGGAGACACCGGGGAGCTGTTTTTT. It codes for CASSESGGDTGELFF. The V gene is TRBV9, the J gene TRBJ2-2, with D tentatively TRBD2 (5 bases). Germline V CDR1 and CDR2: SGDLS, YYNGEE. Trimming shortened V by 5 bases and J by 3 bases, and 14 bases separated the two germline ends. CDR3 length: 15 amino acids.

This clone was counted only a few times. The V gene is TRBV7-2, the J gene TRBJ2-1, with 8 bases that match TRBD1. Germline assignment: CDR1 SGHTA and CDR2 FQGNSA. V was clipped by 4 bases and J by 14 bases; unmatched bases: 4. The CDR3 has 11 residues. In DNA form, the CDR3 reads TGTGCCAGCAGCTCAGGGGGCATGAAGTTCTTC. This encodes CASSSGGMKFF.